This paragraph covers one TCR beta chain sequence. As yet, its antigen is unknown. This record belongs to a study of T cells in Graves' hyperthyroidism and ophthalmopathy. Study overall: Initial diagnosis, before any treatment, was when peripheral blood was collected.

CDR3 size: 14 residues. Trimming pared 0 bases from V and 3 bases from J, leaving 9 bases between. The germline V gene encodes CDR1 SGHNT and CDR2 YYREEE (reference sequence). Amplification of TCR beta CDR3 regions was performed using RNA transcripts as template. Using the HTBI primer set, a first-round RT-PCR was run on the TCR CDR3. TCRdb reprocessed the multiplex PCR reads with MiXCR, giving one entry per CDR3 protein. Here the sample spans nearly 250,000 distinct CDR3 sequences, 16% being singletons. General study results and limits: A 13 V-J model separated ophthalmopathy from stable hyperthyroidism. Before onset, ophthalmopathy was predicted by the model a median roughly 6.8 months earlier.

At least 3 on the Clinical Activity Score was recorded for ophthalmopathy patients, who also had NOSPECS grade at least 4 and duration under 3 months. Sequenced material: blood. The chain is built from TRBV5-4 and TRBJ1-1; a possible D gene is TRBD1 (6 bases). This TCR was sampled from a woman aged 18 to 35 with Graves' ophthalmopathy. In DNA form, the CDR3 reads TGTGCCAGCAGCTTGGTAGGGGGACACACTGAAGCTTTCTTT. This codes for CASSLVGGHTEAFF.